The 29 T cell receptor beta chains listed next were all sequenced from one sample in a study of identical twins. MiXCR, run by TCRdb on the 5' RACE reads, gives a single entry per CDR3 protein. The sample contains hundreds of thousands of distinct CDR3 sequences, around 8.6% of which appear only once. This sample also appeared in a second study, on yellow fever vaccine responses in identical twins.

Material: PBMCs. These receptors originate from a woman aged 18-35 years in good health.

The chain is built from TRBV4-3 and TRBJ2-7; TRBD2 aligns across 10 bases. The CDR3 length is 19 residues. CDR1 and CDR2 from the germline V gene are LGHNA and YSLEER. V shed 0 bases and J 2 bases; nucleotides not matched to a gene: 13. The CDR3: CASSQDSAIGLAATYEQYF. The CDR3 bases are TGCGCCAGCAGCCAAGATTCCGCAATCGGACTAGCGGCGACCTACGAGCAGTACTTC.

The J gene is TRBJ2-2, the V gene TRBV11-1; 10 bases align to TRBD1. V shed 3 bases, J shed 3 bases, and the junction held 19 bases outside the gene matches. CDR3 size: 21 residues. The germline V gene has CDR1 SGHAT and CDR2 FQDESV (reference sequence). The DNA of the CDR3 is TGTGCCAGCAGCTTCGTGGGGAACCGGGACAGGGGACGCACCCACACCGGGGAGCTGTTTTTT. Its translation: CASSFVGNRDRGRTHTGELFF.

The V gene is TRBV28, the J gene TRBJ2-7, with 8 bases aligning to TRBD1. Germline CDR1 MDHEN, CDR2 SYDVKM. V shed 7 bases and J 2 bases; nucleotides not matched to a gene: 7. This CDR3 region has 14 residues. Here the CDR3 reads CASTWTGPPYEQYF. In DNA, the CDR3 is TGTGCCAGCACGTGGACAGGGCCACCCTACGAGCAGTACTTC.

This clonotype occurred a few times. The J gene is TRBJ1-5, the V gene TRBV10-2; D uncertain. The length of the CDR3 is 13 residues. The V gene's germline CDR1 is WSHSY and CDR2 SAAADI. V was shortened by 2 bases and J by 7 bases, with 9 bases between the two germline ends. CDR3 region: CASSEVVRQPQHF. Here the CDR3 DNA reads TGCGCCAGCAGTGAGGTCGTAAGACAGCCCCAGCATTTT.

The chain combines TRBV7-9 with TRBJ2-2; 8 positions match TRBD2. Germline CDR1 SEHNR, CDR2 FQNEAQ (reference sequence). The CDR3 has 16 amino acids. V shed 5 bases and J 1 base; nucleotides not matched to a gene: 6. The CDR3 region has the DNA TGTGCCAGCAGCCCTCCCGGGGGGGAGAACACCGGGGAGCTGTTTTTT. It yields the protein CASSPPGGENTGELFF.

This chain connects TRBV15 to TRBJ2-1; D gene ambiguous. The CDR3 spans 12 residues. Germline CDR1 LNHNV, CDR2 YYDKDF (reference sequence). V lost 0 bases, J lost 6 bases, and 3 bases lay in between. The CDR3 sequence is CATSRDPNEQFF. DNA for the CDR3: TGTGCCACCAGCAGAGATCCCAATGAGCAGTTCTTC.

This clonotype was recorded many times. The rearrangement joins TRBV5-1 to TRBJ1-1; no clear D gene. This CDR3 is 14 amino acids long. Germline V gene lookup returns CDR1 SGHRS and CDR2 YFSETQ. Trimming left V 0 bases short and J 0 bases short, with 6 bases between. CDR3 nucleotides: TGCGCCAGCAGCTTGGAGGCGGTGAACACTGAAGCTTTCTTT. It is translated as CASSLEAVNTEAFF.

This clonotype was observed a handful of times. J is TRBJ2-7 and V is TRBV29-1, with D uncertain. V dropped 4 bases and J dropped 0 bases, with 10 bases sitting between them. Germline values: CDR1 SQVTM, CDR2 ANQGSEA. CDR3 length: 13 residues. The CDR3 DNA reads as TGCAGCGTTGGTACTGGCAACTCCTACGAGCAGTACTTC. Its translation is CSVGTGNSYEQYF.

This chain joins TRBV5-1 and TRBJ2-7; 8 bases fit TRBD1. V shed 4 bases, J shed 4 bases, and the junction held 7 bases outside the gene matches. CDR3 size: 14 residues. Germline CDR1 is SGHRS and CDR2 is YFSETQ. The CDR3 DNA is TGCGCCAGCAGCCGGACAGGGAGAAAATACGAGCAGTACTTC. Translation: CASSRTGRKYEQYF.

This clonotype occurred many times. The chain uses TRBV7-2 and TRBJ2-7; D perhaps matches TRBD2 (6 bases). The ends were cut back, 2 bases at V and 3 bases at J, with 11 bases in the middle. Per germline, CDR1 SGHTA and CDR2 FQGNSA. The CDR3 runs to 14 residues. CDR3 residues: CASSLWRGRYEQYF. The CDR3 DNA sequence: TGTGCCAGCAGCTTATGGCGGGGACGCTACGAGCAGTACTTC.

This clonotype appeared a few times. This chain uses TRBV3-1 with TRBJ2-1, with unresolved D. V was trimmed by 0 bases and J by 9 bases, leaving 12 bases between them. Germline V gene data show CDR1 as LGHDT and CDR2 as YNNKEL (reference sequence). The CDR3 is 14 amino acids. In DNA, the CDR3 is TGTGCCAGCAGCCAAGACCTTGCAAGCACTGAGCAGTTCTTC. Translation: CASSQDLASTEQFF.

The sample holds many counts of this clonotype. This chain links TRBV5-1 with TRBJ2-7, with D maybe TRBD2 (5 bases). This CDR3 has 15 residues. V lost 0 bases to trimming and J lost 3 bases, with 13 bases between them. Germline V gene lookup returns CDR1 SGHRS and CDR2 YFSETQ. The CDR3 DNA sequence: TGCGCCAGCAGCTTGGCTCTAGCTAGCAACTACGAGCAGTACTTC. This gives the protein CASSLALASNYEQYF.

A few counts support this clonotype. This sequence joins TRBV4-1 and TRBJ2-7; 8 nucleotides agree with TRBD2. The ends lost 3 bases at V and 3 bases at J; junction bases unmatched: 7. Looked up from germline, CDR1 is MGHRA and CDR2 is YSYEKL. This CDR3 comprises 15 residues. The CDR3 is CASSQSGGWVYEQYF. CDR3 nucleotides: TGCGCCAGCAGCCAGAGCGGGGGCTGGGTCTACGAGCAGTACTTC.

The table lists this clonotype with a few counts. This chain connects TRBV28 to TRBJ2-3; 8 bases fit TRBD2. Germline CDR1 MDHEN, CDR2 SYDVKM. The V segment lost 7 bases and the J segment 4 bases; nucleotides outside the gene matches: 13. There are 16 residues in the CDR3. The CDR3 sequence: CASNTRAGEISDTQYF. The CDR3 nucleotides are TGTGCCAGCAATACACGAGCGGGAGAGATATCAGATACGCAGTATTTT.

This clonotype was found many times. The V and J genes are TRBV10-1 and TRBJ2-3; D gene ambiguous. Germline assignment: CDR1 WNHNN and CDR2 SYGVQD (reference sequence). The CDR3 spans 14 residues. V gave up 7 bases and J gave up 0 bases, with 11 bases separating them. In DNA form, the CDR3 reads TGCGCCAGCAAAACCCGAACTAGCACAGATACGCAGTATTTT. This translates into CASKTRTSTDTQYF.

The chain uses TRBV6-1 and TRBJ2-7, with D possibly being TRBD2 (6 bases). CDR3 length equals 14 residues. Germline V gene sequence: CDR1 MNHNS, CDR2 SASEGT. V was clipped by 6 bases and J by 5 bases, with 17 bases between them. The DNA for the CDR3 is TGTGCCAGCAGCCCCCGGGACTTAAGCCACGAGCAGTACTTC. Residues: CASSPRDLSHEQYF.

This clonotype has just a few counts. V is TRBV7-2 and J is TRBJ2-5; D remains ambiguous. The CDR3 spans 16 residues. Trimming shortened V by 4 bases and J by 2 bases, and 17 bases separated the two germline ends. Germline V gene lookup returns CDR1 SGHTA and CDR2 FQGNSA. The CDR3 sequence is CASSSAQRVPQETQYF. The CDR3 region has the DNA TGTGCCAGCAGCTCGGCCCAGCGAGTTCCTCAAGAGACCCAGTACTTC.

This clonotype occurred a few times. The V call is TRBV7-9, the J call TRBJ2-3; 8 bases align to TRBD1. Per germline, CDR1 SEHNR and CDR2 FQNEAQ (reference sequence). The CDR3 extends over 17 amino acids. With 5 bases clipped from V and 2 bases from J, the junction kept 12 bases outside the gene matches. The CDR3 DNA sequence: TGTGCCAGCAGCCCCAGGGGGCAGGCCCGAGCCACAGATACGCAGTATTTT. This gives the protein CASSPRGQARATDTQYF. The complete variable domain, with remaining parts taken from reference TRBV7-9 and TRBJ2-3, reads DTGVSQNPRHKITKRGQNVTFRCDPISEHNRLYWYRQTLGQGPEFLTYFQNEAQLEKSRLLSDRFSAERPKGSFSTLEIQRTEQGDSAMYLCASSPRGQARATDTQYFGPGTRLTVL.

This clonotype was seen more than once but under ten times. The J gene is TRBJ2-2, the V gene TRBV20-1; D possibly uses TRBD1 or TRBD2 (5 bases each). Germline V gives CDR1 DFQATT, CDR2 SNEGSKA (reference sequence). CDR3 length: 13 residues. V dropped 6 bases and J dropped 5 bases, with 13 bases sitting between them. The CDR3 loop reads CSARDLRTGELFF. CDR3 coding DNA: TGCAGTGCACGGGACCTACGGACCGGGGAGCTGTTTTTT.

This clonotype occurred a few times. V is TRBV12-3 or TRBV12-4 and J is TRBJ1-3, with unresolved D. With 5 bases removed from V and 0 bases from J, the gap between germline ends came to 5 bases. The CDR3 is 13 residues long. The CDR3 spells CASSVSSGNTIYF. The CDR3 DNA reads TGTGCCAGCAGTGTGAGCTCTGGAAACACCATATATTTT.

This clonotype showed up many times. The CDR3 DNA sequence: TGTGCCAGCACCCCGGGGGGGGGAAATGAGCAGTTCTTC. This translates into CASTPGGGNEQFF. The rearrangement links TRBV28 to TRBJ2-1; 8 nucleotides match TRBD2. The germline gives CDR1 MDHEN, CDR2 SYDVKM. The V segment lost 7 bases and the J segment 7 bases; nucleotides outside the gene matches: 6. This CDR3 region has 13 residues.

A few counts support this clonotype. The chain couples TRBV20-1 to TRBJ2-2; 15 bases align to TRBD2. The CDR3 extends over 16 amino acids. J gave up 3 bases and V 6 bases, and 5 bases lay outside the gene matches. CDR1 is DFQATT, CDR2 SNEGSKA, per germline (reference sequence). DNA for the CDR3: TGCAGTGCCCGGACTAGCGGGAGGGATTACACCGGGGAGCTGTTTTTT. It translates to CSARTSGRDYTGELFF.

This sequence joins TRBV11-2 and TRBJ2-7, with D possibly being TRBD2 (6 bases). Trimming left V 3 bases short and J 5 bases short, with 17 bases between. Germline V gene lookup returns CDR1 SGHAT and CDR2 FQNNGV. This CDR3 has 15 amino acids. Written as DNA, the CDR3 is TGTGCCAGCAGCTTGGGGGACCGGGGGATCAACGAGCAGTACTTC. Protein sequence: CASSLGDRGINEQYF. The variable domain in full, with the rest retrieved from reference TRBV11-2 and TRBJ2-7, is EAGVAQSPRYKIIEKRQSVAFWCNPISGHATLYWYQQILGQGPKLLIQFQNNGVVDDSQLPKDRFSAERLKGVDSTLKIQPAKLEDSAVYLCASSLGDRGINEQYFGPGTRLTVT.

This clonotype was recorded many times. This chain uses TRBV20-1 with TRBJ2-7, with D perhaps given as TRBD1 or TRBD2 (5 bases each). The CDR3 has 15 amino acids. The V end lost 1 base, the J end lost 3 bases, and 16 bases lay between the germline ends. CDR1 is DFQATT, CDR2 SNEGSKA, per germline (reference sequence). In DNA form, the CDR3 reads TGCAGTGCTAGAGCTCCGACCGGGGCCCACTACGAGCAGTACTTC. It yields the protein CSARAPTGAHYEQYF.

This chain links TRBV4-1 with TRBJ2-1; possibly TRBD2 for D (6 bases). Germline CDR1 reads MGHRA; CDR2 reads YSYEKL. Trimming removed 2 bases at V and 10 bases at J, with 21 bases between. The CDR3 is made up of 16 amino acids. CDR3 DNA sequence: TGCGCCAGCAGCCAATATCTAGCGCAAATTTCGGGGGAGCAGTTCTTC. It codes for CASSQYLAQISGEQFF.

This clonotype appeared a few times. The chain couples TRBV11-2 to TRBJ2-1; the D is unclear. The CDR3 has 15 amino acids. V shed 5 bases and J shed 5 bases, with 16 bases lying between them. Germline V gives CDR1 SGHAT, CDR2 FQNNGV. CDR3 DNA sequence: TGTGCCAGCAGCCTACCATGGGTCTCTCACAATGAGCAGTTCTTC. It codes for CASSLPWVSHNEQFF.

The chain uses TRBV27 and TRBJ2-1; weak D call: TRBD1 (5 bases). This CDR3 is built from 17 residues. Germline CDR1 reads MNHEY; CDR2 reads SMNVEV (reference sequence). V was cut by 5 bases and J by 6 bases, with 23 bases left in between. This CDR3 reads CASSLVGANYHVNEQFF. Here the CDR3 DNA reads TGTGCCAGCAGTCTCGTTGGGGCAAATTACCACGTCAATGAGCAGTTCTTC.

This clonotype was found many times. The genes are TRBV24-1 and TRBJ2-3; D possibly matches TRBD1 or TRBD2 (5 bases each). Trimming stripped 9 bases from V and 4 bases from J, with 19 bases between. Per the germline V gene, CDR1 is KGHDR and CDR2 is SFDVKD. The CDR3 totals 15 residues. CDR3 in DNA: TGTGCCACCGGGGCCGGTCCGGGAAGCGCAGATACGCAGTATTTT. Translation: CATGAGPGSADTQYF.

The chain recombines TRBV6-2 or TRBV6-3 with TRBJ2-1, with TRBD2 matching 8 bases. Trimming cost V 6 bases and J 12 bases; bases outside gene matches: 16. The CDR3 runs 15 residues. Germline loops: CDR1 MNHEY, CDR2 SVGEGT. CDR3 sequence reads: CASRVFSGSTAGQFF. In nucleotides, the CDR3 is TGTGCCAGCAGGGTGTTCAGCGGGAGTACCGCGGGGCAGTTCTTC.